These 32 T cell receptor beta chains came from one sample sequenced in a study of monozygotic twins with inflammatory bowel disease. One entry per CDR3 protein, without DNA, is what TCRdb gives after re-calling the 5' RACE reads. The sample has over 200,000 distinct CDR3 sequences; the top ten hold approximately 1.6%. The sequenced sample was blood. Receptors were obtained from a human donor with ulcerative colitis or Crohn's disease, or a healthy co-twin of an affected twin (not recorded which).

The rearrangement uses TRBV20-1 and TRBJ2-7; absent DNA, TCRdb's TRBD1 call cannot be checked. The CDR3 runs 15 residues. Germline assignment: CDR1 DFQATT and CDR2 SNEGSKA (reference sequence). The CDR3 sequence: CSARDEGRVWYEQYF.

J is TRBJ1-5 and V is TRBV18; the D gene TCRdb calls, TRBD1, cannot be checked with no DNA. Germline V gives CDR1 KGHSH, CDR2 LQKENI. This CDR3 is 16 amino acids long. Here the CDR3 reads CASSSRTGDASQPQHF.

V gene TRBV20-1 combines with J gene TRBJ1-2. There are 15 residues in the CDR3. From germline, CDR1 is DFQATT and CDR2 SNEGSKA (reference sequence). CDR3 loop: CSARDSGRPPYGYTF.

The V call is TRBV5-1, the J call TRBJ2-7; TCRdb calls TRBD2, which cannot be checked without DNA. The CDR3 has 16 residues. Germline CDR1 reads SGHRS; CDR2 reads YFSETQ. CDR3 residues: CASSPPLAGVPYEQYF.

The chain uses TRBV7-8 and TRBJ2-1; TCRdb names TRBD2, which stays unverified in the absence of DNA. This CDR3 comprises 17 residues. The V gene's germline CDR1 is SGHVS and CDR2 FQNEAQ. The CDR3 loop is CASSLWGRGGPYNEQFF.

J is TRBJ1-6 and V is TRBV7-2. The CDR3 covers 14 residues. Per the germline V gene, CDR1 is SGHTA and CDR2 is FQGNSA. CDR3 sequence reads: CASSFVHLNSPLHF.

This chain links TRBV12-3 or TRBV12-4 with TRBJ1-6. This CDR3 comprises 14 residues. The CDR3 sequence: CASSMTGNNSPLHF.

J is TRBJ1-1 and V is TRBV19. Germline CDR1 and CDR2: LNHDA and SQIVND (reference sequence). The CDR3 runs to 13 residues. CDR3 in amino acids: CASSLRSRDEAFF.

This rearrangement joins TRBV20-1 to TRBJ2-1; TCRdb returns TRBD1, unconfirmable since there is no DNA. Per the germline V gene, CDR1 is DFQATT and CDR2 is SNEGSKA (reference sequence). The CDR3 is 12 amino acids. The CDR3 sequence: CSATRGGGEQFF.

This chain connects TRBV11-2 to TRBJ2-7; TCRdb indicates TRBD2, and absent DNA this call remains unverified. The CDR3 covers 15 residues. The germline CDR1 and CDR2 sequences are SGHAT and FQNNGV. This CDR3 is CASSLDGGRTYEQYF.

The chain uses TRBV3-1 and TRBJ2-2. CDR1 and CDR2 (germline): LGHDT, YNNKEL (reference sequence). This CDR3 is built from 16 residues. The CDR3 loop is CASSHRILADTGELFF.

Here the CDR3 reads CASKTGPNTEAFF. V and J are TRBV7-6 and TRBJ1-1; TCRdb outputs TRBD1, but without DNA this stays unchecked. This CDR3 has 13 residues. Germline CDR1 reads SGHVS; CDR2 reads FNYEAQ.

V is TRBV3-1 and J is TRBJ1-5; TCRdb gives TRBD1 as the D gene, but with no DNA this cannot be confirmed. CDR1 LGHDT and CDR2 YNNKEL come from the germline V gene (reference sequence). The CDR3 is made up of 14 amino acids. CDR3 amino acids: CASSRQGSWEPQHF.

The chain employs TRBV27 and TRBJ1-5; TCRdb's assignment of TRBD1 cannot be checked, as there is no DNA. Per the germline V gene, CDR1 is MNHEY and CDR2 is SMNVEV (reference sequence). The CDR3 is 13 amino acids. The CDR3 sequence is CASSWGGNQPQHF.

The genes are TRBV18 and TRBJ2-7; absent DNA, TCRdb's TRBD1 call cannot be checked. The CDR3 covers 16 residues. Germline CDR1 is KGHSH and CDR2 is LQKENI. CDR3 sequence reads: CASSPRGDRGPSEQYF.

The CDR3 region is CASSEGGLNTEAFF. The chain links TRBV9 to TRBJ1-1. Germline V gene data show CDR1 as SGDLS and CDR2 as YYNGEE. The CDR3 is 14 residues long.

The chain has TRBV5-1 and TRBJ2-7; the D call from TCRdb, TRBD1, cannot be confirmed without DNA. This CDR3 is built from 15 residues. From germline, CDR1 is SGHRS and CDR2 YFSETQ. CDR3 in amino acids: CASSLDGTGGGEQYF.

The chain uses TRBV19 and TRBJ2-1; as DNA is missing, the TRBD1 call by TCRdb cannot be tested. The germline V gene encodes CDR1 LNHDA and CDR2 SQIVND (reference sequence). The CDR3 sequence is 15 residues long. CDR3 amino acids: CASSMSSGAVGEQFF.

The chain joins TRBV20-1 to TRBJ1-1; TCRdb names TRBD1, which stays unverified in the absence of DNA. The germline V gene encodes CDR1 DFQATT and CDR2 SNEGSKA (reference sequence). The CDR3 extends over 14 amino acids. The CDR3 sequence: CSANNRGPGTEAFF.

This sequence joins TRBV20-1 and TRBJ2-2; TCRdb indicates TRBD1, and absent DNA this call remains unverified. This CDR3 is built from 14 residues. CDR1 DFQATT and CDR2 SNEGSKA come from the germline V gene (reference sequence). CDR3 region: CSATDSPDTGELFF.

The chain carries TRBV5-1 and TRBJ1-5. The CDR3 has 15 amino acids. Germline CDR1 reads SGHRS; CDR2 reads YFSETQ. This CDR3 is CASSPLGEDNQPQHF.

CDR3 loop: CASSPRGRFFRGGSGANVLTF. The chain combines TRBV11-2 with TRBJ2-6; there is no DNA to check the TCRdb D call of TRBD1. The CDR3 totals 21 residues. CDR1 and CDR2 from the germline V gene are SGHAT and FQNNGV.

This CDR3 is CASSPARRPRNTIYF. The chain employs TRBV27 and TRBJ1-3; TCRdb designates TRBD1, a call that cannot be tested without DNA. The germline CDR1 and CDR2 sequences are MNHEY and SMNVEV (reference sequence). This CDR3 contains 15 residues.

The genes are TRBV5-1 and TRBJ2-1; the D call of TRBD2 rests on TCRdb alone, since no DNA is present to check it. CDR3 length: 14 amino acids. Per the germline V gene, CDR1 is SGHRS and CDR2 is YFSETQ. CDR3 amino acids: CASSPGDSGGIIFF.

This chain connects TRBV18 to TRBJ1-6. CDR3 size: 14 residues. Germline CDR1 KGHSH, CDR2 LQKENI. The CDR3 here is CASSPTGNNSPLHF.

The chain has TRBV29-1 and TRBJ1-1; as DNA is missing, the TRBD1 call by TCRdb cannot be tested. CDR1 is SQVTM, CDR2 ANQGSEA, per germline. The CDR3 has 17 amino acids. CDR3 sequence reads: CSVGGSGRGAVWTEAFF.

The rearrangement joins TRBV9 to TRBJ1-3; the TRBD1 assignment by TCRdb is unverifiable without DNA. The CDR3 is made up of 15 amino acids. The germline V gene has CDR1 SGDLS and CDR2 YYNGEE. This CDR3 reads CASRPTGLSGNTIYF. Combining the CDR3 with reference TRBV9 and TRBJ1-3 gives the whole variable domain DSGVTQTPKHLITATGQRVTLRCSPRSGDLSVYWYQQSLDQGLQFLIQYYNGEERAKGNILERFSAQQFPDLHSELNLSSLELGDSALYFCASRPTGLSGNTIYFGEGSWLTVV.

The chain has TRBV7-8 and TRBJ1-1. The CDR3 sequence is 17 residues long. Germline CDR1 SGHVS, CDR2 FQNEAQ. This CDR3 reads CASSGVGWKHEDTEAFF. The variable domain in full, with the rest retrieved from reference TRBV7-8 and TRBJ1-1, is GAGVSQSPRYKVAKRGQDVALRCDPISGHVSLFWYQQALGQGPEFLTYFQNEAQLDKSGLPSDRFFAERPEGSVSTLKIQRTQQEDSAVYLCASSGVGWKHEDTEAFFGQGTRLTVV.

This chain's CDR3 is CASSLARQSYDQYF. The V and J genes are TRBV5-5 and TRBJ2-7; TCRdb calls TRBD1, which cannot be checked without DNA. Germline-derived CDR1 and CDR2 are SGHKS and YYEKEE (reference sequence). The CDR3 has 14 residues.

The CDR3 loop reads CASSLVGLGTYNEQFF. V gene TRBV5-1 combines with J gene TRBJ2-1. CDR1 is SGHRS and CDR2 is YFSETQ in the germline V gene. CDR3 length: 16 residues.

The chain uses TRBV11-2 and TRBJ2-2; TCRdb's D gene call, TRBD2, goes unchecked for lack of DNA. CDR3 length equals 15 residues. Germline V gene data show CDR1 as SGHAT and CDR2 as FQNNGV. CDR3: CASSSPRVSTGELFF.

The chain's CDR3 is CASSSHRTDTGELFF. The rearrangement links TRBV6-5 to TRBJ2-2; the TCRdb D gene call, TRBD1, has no DNA to confirm it. This CDR3 has 15 amino acids. Germline V gives CDR1 MNHEY, CDR2 SVGAGI.